Listed below are T cell receptor beta chains from one sample, sequenced in a study of blood T cell repertoires in COVID-19. The data were produced by immunoSEQ multiplex PCR, yet TCRdb's version contains in-frame clones alone and is incomplete. The data show some 250,000 clones, 80% to 85% seen once. The material sequenced was peripheral blood. The source of these receptors is a man aged 45 to 65 with active or convalescent COVID-19. Both conserved end residues are part of each CDR3. The D gene is left open where the match is weak. Clone size, where shown, is once, few, many, or a class for clones that have expanded.

v_gene: TRBV6-5; d_gene: .; j_gene: TRBJ2-2; abundance: .; CDR3aa: CASSYPGRGLSGELFF; CDR3nt: TGTGCCAGCAGTTACCCGGGCCGCGGGTTATCCGGGGAGCTGTTTTTT
v_gene: TRBV3-1/TRBV3-2; d_gene: TRBD2; j_gene: TRBJ2-5; abundance: .; CDR3aa: CASSPLGLAGGPETQYF; CDR3nt: TGTGCCAGCAGCCCCTTGGGACTAGCGGGGGGGCCAGAGACCCAGTACTTC
v_gene: TRBV3-1/TRBV3-2; d_gene: .; j_gene: TRBJ1-6; abundance: .; CDR3aa: CASSQVAGANSPLHF; CDR3nt: TGTGCCAGCAGCCAAGTCGCAGGGGCTAATTCACCCCTCCACTTT
v_gene: TRBV5-4; d_gene: TRBD2; j_gene: TRBJ2-1; abundance: .; CDR3aa: CASSPPGLAGGRVNEQFF; CDR3nt: TGTGCCAGCAGCCCTCCGGGACTAGCGGGGGGGCGGGTCAATGAGCAGTTCTTC
v_gene: TRBV29-1; d_gene: .; j_gene: TRBJ2-2; abundance: .; CDR3aa: CSVGTTNTGELFF; CDR3nt: TGCAGCGTTGGGACAACGAACACCGGGGAGCTGTTTTTT
v_gene: TRBV5-1; d_gene: .; j_gene: TRBJ2-7; abundance: .; CDR3aa: CASSLEGTLYEQYF; CDR3nt: TGCGCCAGCAGCTTGGAGGGGACACTCTACGAGCAGTACTTC
v_gene: TRBV5-5; d_gene: .; j_gene: TRBJ2-2; abundance: .; CDR3aa: CASSNSRDNGILTGELFF; CDR3nt: TGTGCCAGCAGCAACTCCCGGGACAACGGCATACTAACCGGGGAGCTGTTTTTT
v_gene: TRBV7-8; d_gene: .; j_gene: TRBJ2-3; abundance: .; CDR3aa: CASSLYGRGADTQYF; CDR3nt: TGTGCCAGCAGCTTATATGGCAGGGGTGCAGATACGCAGTATTTT
v_gene: TRBV28; d_gene: .; j_gene: TRBJ1-4; abundance: .; CDR3aa: CASSNGRGATNEKLFF; CDR3nt: TGTGCCAGCAGCAATGGGAGGGGGGCAACTAATGAAAAACTGTTTTTT
v_gene: TRBV3-1/TRBV3-2; d_gene: .; j_gene: TRBJ1-3; abundance: .; CDR3aa: CASSQNLLSSGNTIYF; CDR3nt: TGTGCCAGCAGCCAAAACCTCCTAAGCTCTGGAAACACCATATATTTT
v_gene: TRBV30; d_gene: TRBD2; j_gene: TRBJ2-5; abundance: .; CDR3aa: CAWSPGWARGETQYF; CDR3nt: TGTGCCTGGAGCCCAGGGTGGGCGCGGGGGGAGACCCAGTACTTC
v_gene: TRBV4-1; d_gene: .; j_gene: TRBJ2-2; abundance: .; CDR3aa: CASSLWGGLANTGELFF; CDR3nt: TGCGCCAGCAGCCTCTGGGGGGGGCTGGCGAACACCGGGGAGCTGTTTTTT
v_gene: TRBV7-9; d_gene: .; j_gene: TRBJ1-4; abundance: few; CDR3aa: CASSGQTNEKLFF; CDR3nt: TGTGCCAGCAGCGGCCAAACTAATGAAAAACTGTTTTTT
v_gene: TRBV12-3/TRBV12-4; d_gene: .; j_gene: TRBJ2-7; abundance: .; CDR3aa: CASSSDTYEQYF; CDR3nt: TGTGCCAGCAGTTCGGACACCTACGAGCAGTACTTC
v_gene: TRBV30; d_gene: TRBD1; j_gene: TRBJ2-7; abundance: .; CDR3aa: CAWSPDRAREQYF; CDR3nt: TGTGCCTGGAGCCCAGACAGGGCGAGGGAGCAGTACTTC
v_gene: TRBV3-1/TRBV3-2; d_gene: .; j_gene: TRBJ1-1; abundance: once; CDR3aa: CASSQGARTEAFF; CDR3nt: TGTGCCAGCAGCCAGGGAGCCCGAACTGAAGCTTTCTTT
v_gene: TRBV2; d_gene: TRBD1; j_gene: TRBJ1-5; abundance: .; CDR3aa: CASSEVGQGLLSNQPQHF; CDR3nt: TGTGCCAGCAGTGAGGTTGGACAGGGCCTCTTGAGCAATCAGCCCCAGCATTTT
v_gene: TRBV5-1; d_gene: .; j_gene: TRBJ2-1; abundance: .; CDR3aa: CASSLESRVREFF; CDR3nt: TGCGCCAGCAGCTTGGAATCGAGAGTGAGGGAGTTCTTC
v_gene: TRBV12-3/TRBV12-4; d_gene: TRBD1; j_gene: TRBJ2-2; abundance: .; CDR3aa: CASRGTDFGELFF; CDR3nt: TGTGCCAGCAGGGGGACAGATTTCGGGGAGCTGTTTTTT
v_gene: TRBV12-5; d_gene: .; j_gene: TRBJ2-5; abundance: .; CDR3aa: CASATSLGPQETQYF; CDR3nt: TGTGCTAGTGCCACCTCCCTGGGCCCCCAAGAGACCCAGTACTTC
v_gene: TRBV5-1; d_gene: .; j_gene: TRBJ1-2; abundance: .; CDR3aa: CASSLQGGNYGYTF; CDR3nt: TGCGCCAGCAGCTTGCAGGGCGGTAACTATGGCTACACCTTC
v_gene: TRBV5-6; d_gene: TRBD1; j_gene: TRBJ1-2; abundance: .; CDR3aa: CASSRSGTGYGYTF; CDR3nt: TGTGCCAGCAGCAGATCCGGGACAGGCTATGGCTACACCTTC
v_gene: TRBV6-1; d_gene: TRBD2; j_gene: TRBJ2-5; abundance: few; CDR3aa: CASSESGTFQETQYF; CDR3nt: TGTGCCAGCAGTGAGAGCGGGACTTTCCAAGAGACCCAGTACTTC
v_gene: TRBV28; d_gene: .; j_gene: TRBJ1-1; abundance: .; CDR3aa: CASSLPLEGTEAFF; CDR3nt: TGTGCCAGCAGTTTACCGTTGGAGGGGACTGAAGCTTTCTTT
v_gene: TRBV25-1; d_gene: .; j_gene: TRBJ2-3; abundance: .; CDR3aa: CASRQGTDTQYF; CDR3nt: TGTGCCAGCAGACAGGGAACAGATACGCAGTATTTT
v_gene: TRBV30; d_gene: .; j_gene: TRBJ1-1; abundance: .; CDR3aa: CAWRVSVNTEAFF; CDR3nt: TGTGCCTGGAGGGTCTCAGTGAACACTGAAGCTTTCTTT
v_gene: TRBV11-2; d_gene: .; j_gene: TRBJ1-1; abundance: .; CDR3aa: CASSNYPQGNTEAFF; CDR3nt: TGTGCCAGCAGTAATTACCCGCAGGGGAACACTGAAGCTTTCTTT
v_gene: TRBV27; d_gene: .; j_gene: TRBJ2-1; abundance: .; CDR3aa: CASSSTPLGGVEQFF; CDR3nt: TGTGCCAGCAGTTCCACCCCCCTTGGCGGGGTTGAGCAGTTCTTC
v_gene: TRBV6-1; d_gene: .; j_gene: TRBJ1-4; abundance: .; CDR3aa: CASSERGQTNEKLFF; CDR3nt: TGTGCCAGCAGTGAACGAGGACAGACTAATGAAAAACTGTTTTTT
v_gene: TRBV9; d_gene: TRBD1; j_gene: TRBJ1-1; abundance: .; CDR3aa: CASSPRQGGTGAFF; CDR3nt: TGTGCCAGCAGCCCCCGACAGGGGGGTACAGGAGCTTTCTTT
v_gene: TRBV5-1; d_gene: TRBD1; j_gene: TRBJ1-2; abundance: .; CDR3aa: CASSTRQGAGDGYTF; CDR3nt: TGCGCCAGCAGCACCCGACAGGGGGCGGGCGATGGCTACACCTTC
v_gene: TRBV5-4; d_gene: TRBD1; j_gene: TRBJ1-2; abundance: .; CDR3aa: CAIQKTGDDHGYTF; CDR3nt: TGTGCCATCCAGAAAACAGGGGACGACCATGGCTACACCTTC
v_gene: TRBV7-9; d_gene: .; j_gene: TRBJ1-4; abundance: .; CDR3aa: CASSLGSEKLFF; CDR3nt: TGTGCCAGCAGCTTGGGGAGTGAAAAACTGTTTTTT
v_gene: TRBV28; d_gene: TRBD2; j_gene: TRBJ2-7; abundance: .; CDR3aa: CASRSSGGVYEQYF; CDR3nt: TGTGCCAGCAGGTCAAGCGGGGGGGTGTACGAGCAGTACTTC
v_gene: TRBV6-4; d_gene: TRBD1; j_gene: TRBJ2-7; abundance: .; CDR3aa: CASRTGTESYEQYF; CDR3nt: TGTGCCAGCAGGACCGGGACAGAGTCCTACGAGCAGTACTTC
v_gene: TRBV29-1; d_gene: .; j_gene: TRBJ1-1; abundance: .; CDR3aa: CSVLTQGSRNTEAFF; CDR3nt: TGCAGCGTTCTAACACAGGGAAGCAGGAACACTGAAGCTTTCTTT
v_gene: TRBV6-2/TRBV6-3; d_gene: TRBD1; j_gene: TRBJ2-4; abundance: .; CDR3aa: CASSFGTGLSKNIQYF; CDR3nt: TGTGCCAGCAGTTTCGGGACAGGGCTTTCCAAAAACATTCAGTACTTC
v_gene: TRBV10-2; d_gene: TRBD1; j_gene: TRBJ1-1; abundance: once; CDR3aa: CASTGTGNEAFF; CDR3nt: TGCGCCAGCACAGGGACAGGGAATGAAGCTTTCTTT
v_gene: TRBV27; d_gene: TRBD1; j_gene: TRBJ1-5; abundance: .; CDR3aa: CASSGQGQPNQPQHF; CDR3nt: TGTGCCAGCAGTGGTCAGGGACAGCCAAATCAGCCCCAGCATTTT
v_gene: TRBV3-1/TRBV3-2; d_gene: .; j_gene: TRBJ1-6; abundance: few; CDR3aa: CASSQEGGAFGSPLHF; CDR3nt: TGTGCCAGCAGCCAAGAGGGTGGAGCGTTTGGTTCACCCCTCCACTTT
v_gene: TRBV18; d_gene: .; j_gene: TRBJ2-2; abundance: .; CDR3aa: CASSEGPNTGELFF; CDR3nt: TGTGCCAGCTCGGAGGGACCGAACACCGGGGAGCTGTTTTTT
v_gene: TRBV19; d_gene: TRBD1; j_gene: TRBJ2-5; abundance: .; CDR3aa: CASRQQGDFGTQYF; CDR3nt: TGTGCCAGTAGGCAACAGGGGGATTTTGGGACCCAGTACTTC
v_gene: TRBV7-9; d_gene: .; j_gene: TRBJ1-5; abundance: .; CDR3aa: CASSLVESQPQHF; CDR3nt: TGTGCCAGCAGCTTAGTTGAGAGTCAGCCCCAGCATTTT
v_gene: TRBV30; d_gene: .; j_gene: TRBJ2-2; abundance: .; CDR3aa: CAWTRVPGTGELFF; CDR3nt: TGTGCCTGGACTAGAGTCCCTGGCACCGGGGAGCTGTTTTTT
v_gene: TRBV6-2/TRBV6-3; d_gene: TRBD2; j_gene: TRBJ2-3; abundance: .; CDR3aa: CASSYGGGSTDTQYF; CDR3nt: TGTGCCAGCAGTTATGGGGGAGGGAGCACAGATACGCAGTATTTT
v_gene: TRBV5-1; d_gene: .; j_gene: TRBJ2-3; abundance: .; CDR3aa: CASSLSPVRTDTQYF; CDR3nt: TGCGCCAGCAGCTTATCTCCTGTTCGGACAGATACGCAGTATTTT
v_gene: TRBV28; d_gene: TRBD1; j_gene: TRBJ1-4; abundance: .; CDR3aa: CASSRTGGYEKLFF; CDR3nt: TGTGCCAGCAGCCGGACAGGGGGCTATGAAAAACTGTTTTTT
v_gene: TRBV11-1; d_gene: .; j_gene: TRBJ1-6; abundance: .; CDR3aa: CASSQGNNNSPLHF; CDR3nt: TGTGCCAGCAGCCAGGGAAATAATAATTCACCCCTCCACTTT
v_gene: TRBV7-8; d_gene: .; j_gene: TRBJ1-2; abundance: .; CDR3aa: CASSPPGLYGYTF; CDR3nt: TGTGCCAGCAGCCCCCCGGGTCTTTATGGCTACACCTTC
v_gene: TRBV11-1; d_gene: TRBD1; j_gene: TRBJ2-7; abundance: .; CDR3aa: CASSFGGQGFGEQYF; CDR3nt: TGTGCCAGCAGCTTTGGAGGACAGGGGTTCGGGGAGCAGTACTTC
v_gene: TRBV28; d_gene: TRBD2; j_gene: TRBJ2-4; abundance: once; CDR3aa: CASTASGGAKNIQYF; CDR3nt: TGTGCCAGCACCGCTAGCGGGGGAGCCAAAAACATTCAGTACTTC